The 31 T cell receptor beta chains in this list originate from one sample, sequenced in a study of T cells after yellow fever vaccination. TCRdb called the 5' RACE reads again in MiXCR, with one record for every CDR3 protein. Of more than 450,000 distinct CDR3 sequences listed, 21% were seen once; the top ten hold about 15%. Source: PBMCs, taken more than 20 days after the first yellow fever vaccination. The receptors were gathered from a man between 18 and 35 years old who received the YFV17D yellow fever vaccine.

This clonotype was counted only a few times. This chain uses TRBV9 with TRBJ1-5; D possibly corresponds to TRBD1 (6 bases). Trimming removed 4 bases from V and 6 bases from J, with 29 bases in between. The CDR3 spans 19 residues. CDR1 is SGDLS and CDR2 is YYNGEE in the germline V gene. The CDR3 sequence is CASSPKGGVGPLGGQPQHF. CDR3 coding DNA: TGTGCCAGCAGCCCAAAAGGAGGGGTTGGACCTTTAGGGGGTCAGCCCCAGCATTTT.

The chain carries TRBV6-1 and TRBJ2-3, with 9 bases lining up with TRBD2. Trimming cost V 9 bases and J 4 bases; bases outside gene matches: 8. Germline-derived CDR1 and CDR2 are MNHNS and SASEGT. This CDR3 is built from 14 residues. The DNA for the CDR3 is TGTGCCAGTCTCGCGGGGGGGCCGCCAGATACGCAGTATTTT. Translation: CASLAGGPPDTQYF.

This clonotype was observed a handful of times. The chain uses TRBV7-9 and TRBJ1-6, with D hard to call. CDR1 and CDR2 (germline): SEHNR, FQNEAQ (reference sequence). CDR3 length: 16 amino acids. V lost 1 base to trimming and J lost 8 bases, with 15 bases between them. The DNA for the CDR3 is TGTGCCAGCAGCTTAGACCGGGAGGGAGTTTATTCACCCCTCCACTTT. This encodes CASSLDREGVYSPLHF.

To note about this clonotype: One end of the junction varies from germline; a read error may be responsible. This chain joins TRBV12-3 or TRBV12-4 and TRBJ2-1, with TRBD2 as a possible D gene (5 bases). The length of the CDR3 is 12 residues. This chain's CDR3 is CASSPWQRERLF. CDR3 in DNA: TGTGCCAGCAGTCCATGGCAGAGGGAAAGGCTCTTC.

J is TRBJ2-1 and V is TRBV9, with 7 bases identical to TRBD1. V lost 0 bases to trimming and J lost 4 bases; unmatched junction nucleotides: 7. The V gene's germline CDR1 is SGDLS and CDR2 YYNGEE. The CDR3 consists of 16 residues. DNA for the CDR3: TGTGCCAGCAGCGTAGTTGTTGGGACAGCATACAATGAGCAGTTCTTC. Its translation is CASSVVVGTAYNEQFF.

This chain joins TRBV6-5 and TRBJ1-1; D is perhaps TRBD1 (6 bases). The ends were cut back, 0 bases at V and 3 bases at J, with 11 bases in the middle. The CDR3 sequence is 15 residues long. CDR1 is MNHEY, CDR2 SVGAGI, per germline. The CDR3 DNA sequence: TGTGCCAGCAGTTACTCTGGCAGGGGAGACACTGAAGCTTTCTTT. Translating it yields CASSYSGRGDTEAFF.

In its sample, this clonotype was seen a few times. The chain uses TRBV4-3 and TRBJ1-6; D not certain. The CDR3 is 14 residues long. The V and J ends lost 0 bases and 10 bases respectively, with 10 bases between them. Germline-derived CDR1 and CDR2 are LGHNA and YSLEER. The CDR3 region has the DNA TGCGCCAGCAGCCAAGATCTGGTTGGCTCACCCCTCCACTTT. This translates into CASSQDLVGSPLHF.

This clonotype was counted a few times. The V call is TRBV20-1, the J call TRBJ1-2; D ambiguous. This CDR3 has 10 amino acids. Germline CDR1 reads DFQATT; CDR2 reads SNEGSKA (reference sequence). V was cut by 1 base and J by 7 bases, with 4 bases left in between. CDR3 sequence reads: CSARGPGYTF. The DNA for the CDR3 is TGCAGTGCTAGAGGGCCTGGCTACACCTTC.

Many counts were recorded for this clonotype. V is TRBV10-3 and J is TRBJ2-1; D is undetermined. CDR1 ENHRY and CDR2 SYGVKD come from the germline V gene. The CDR3 is 16 amino acids. V lost 1 base and J lost 2, with 12 bases in between. CDR3 sequence reads: CAISEYPTETYNEQFF. The CDR3, as DNA: TGTGCCATCAGTGAGTACCCGACTGAAACCTACAATGAGCAGTTCTTC.

V and J are TRBV10-3 and TRBJ2-7; no firm D call. V dropped 2 bases and J dropped 4 bases, with 3 bases sitting between them. There are 11 residues in the CDR3. Per the germline V gene, CDR1 is ENHRY and CDR2 is SYGVKD. Here the CDR3 DNA reads TGTGCCATCAGTGAGGGTTACGAGCAGTACGTC. It specifies CAISEGYEQYV.

In this sample, this clonotype turned up a few times. The rearrangement uses TRBV6-5 and TRBJ1-6; TRBD1 aligns across 8 bases. The CDR3 contains 17 residues. The V and J ends lost 4 bases and 6 bases, in that order; junction bases with no gene match: 11. Germline values: CDR1 MNHEY, CDR2 SVGAGI. CDR3 sequence: CASSSNPRTGTNSPLHF. The CDR3 region has the DNA TGTGCCAGCAGTTCAAATCCTCGGACAGGGACTAATTCACCCCTCCACTTT.

The CDR3 loop reads CASSQGPGTSGNEQYF. The CDR3 DNA follows: TGTGCCAGCAGCCAAGGCCCAGGGACCTCCGGCAACGAGCAGTACTTC. The rearrangement uses TRBV4-2 and TRBJ2-7; D tentatively fits TRBD1 or TRBD2 (5 bases each). Trimming cost V 1 base and J 5 bases, with 18 bases left between them. The CDR3 covers 16 residues. Germline lookup yields CDR1 LGHNA and CDR2 YNFKEQ.

The CDR3 bases are TGTGCCAGCTCACCTCCGGGACGGACTTATGAAAAACTGTTTTTT. Its protein product is CASSPPGRTYEKLFF. V and J are TRBV18 and TRBJ1-4, with a tentative D call TRBD1 (5 bases). This CDR3 is built from 15 residues. Looked up from germline, CDR1 is KGHSH and CDR2 is LQKENI. Trimming took 3 bases from V and 6 from J, leaving 14 bases between them.

This clonotype has a handful of counts. This chain links TRBV4-1 with TRBJ1-6, with TRBD1 matching over 8 bases. CDR1 MGHRA and CDR2 YSYEKL come from the germline V gene. V lost 6 bases, J lost 5 bases, and 9 bases stayed unmatched. The CDR3 runs to 16 residues. The CDR3 DNA is TGCGCCAGCAGAATTAGGACAGGGATGGATAATTCACCCCTCCACTTT. This gives the protein CASRIRTGMDNSPLHF.

J is TRBJ2-5 and V is TRBV7-9, with unresolved D. The length of the CDR3 is 14 residues. Trimming took 1 base from V and 5 from J, leaving 11 bases between them. Germline-derived CDR1 and CDR2 are SEHNR and FQNEAQ (reference sequence). The CDR3 sequence: CASSLEYPAETQYF. As DNA, the CDR3 is TGTGCCAGCAGCTTAGAGTACCCGGCGGAGACCCAGTACTTC. Together with reference TRBV7-9 and TRBJ2-5, the CDR3 gives the full variable domain: DTGVSQNPRHKITKRGQNVTFRCDPISEHNRLYWYRQTLGQGPEFLTYFQNEAQLEKSRLLSDRFSAERPKGSFSTLEIQRTEQGDSAMYLCASSLEYPAETQYFGPGTRLLVL.

The chain combines TRBV29-1 with TRBJ2-3; D could derive from TRBD1 or TRBD2 (5 bases each). The CDR3 has 15 amino acids. Germline V gene data show CDR1 as SQVTM and CDR2 as ANQGSEA. Between the trimmed V and J ends, which lost 2 bases and 0 bases, there was a span of 12 bases. In DNA form, the CDR3 reads TGCAGCGTTGAACCCCCAGGGACGAGCACAGATACGCAGTATTTT. Translation gives CSVEPPGTSTDTQYF.

The gene calls are TRBV10-3 and TRBJ2-5; D is possibly TRBD2 (5 bases). Trimming cost V 4 bases and J 4 bases, with 7 bases left between them. CDR1 ENHRY and CDR2 SYGVKD come from the germline V gene. The CDR3 runs 12 residues. CDR3 nucleotide sequence: TGTGCCATCAGTGTGGCGGGAGAGACCCAGTACTTC. Its translation is CAISVAGETQYF.

V and J are TRBV24-1 and TRBJ1-2; possible D gene TRBD1, 6 bases. This CDR3 has 14 residues. Germline CDR1 reads KGHDR; CDR2 reads SFDVKD. Trimming removed 1 base from V and 4 bases from J, with 9 bases in between. The DNA of the CDR3 is TGTGCCACCAGTGATTTCAGGGGAACCTATGGCTACACCTTC. Its translation is CATSDFRGTYGYTF.

V is TRBV6-5 and J is TRBJ2-7; 7 positions match TRBD2. The CDR3 runs 12 residues. Looked up from germline, CDR1 is MNHEY and CDR2 is SVGAGI. V shed 5 bases, J shed 6 bases, and the junction held 4 bases outside the gene matches. CDR3 sequence reads: CASSRSGGEQYF. The CDR3 DNA is TGTGCCAGCAGTAGGTCGGGGGGCGAGCAGTACTTC.

This clonotype was picked up a small number of times. This chain links TRBV12-3 or TRBV12-4 with TRBJ1-1, with 7 bases lining up with TRBD1. Trimming at V came to 6 bases and at J to 3 bases, leaving 7 bases not matched to a gene. CDR3 length: 14 amino acids. This chain's CDR3 is CASSPRDRYTEAFF. In DNA, the CDR3 is TGTGCCAGCAGCCCCCGGGACAGATACACTGAAGCTTTCTTT.

The chain couples TRBV20-1 to TRBJ2-1; weak D call: TRBD2 (6 bases). Between the trimmed V and J ends, which lost 3 bases and 10 bases, there was a span of 16 bases. CDR1 is DFQATT and CDR2 is SNEGSKA in the germline V gene (reference sequence). This CDR3 has 13 residues. CDR3 in DNA: TGCAGTGCTAGGGGATGGAGGGGTTTAGAGCAGTTCTTC. Protein product: CSARGWRGLEQFF.

V usage is TRBV7-6 and J usage is TRBJ2-7, with 8 bases aligning to TRBD1. The CDR3 sequence is 17 residues long. J lost 2 bases, V lost 3 bases, and 12 bases had no gene match. Per germline, CDR1 SGHVS and CDR2 FNYEAQ. The CDR3 region is CASSFRSGRDRPYEQYF. CDR3 DNA: TGTGCCAGCAGCTTTCGTAGTGGCCGGGACAGGCCCTACGAGCAGTACTTC. Combining the CDR3 with reference TRBV7-6 and TRBJ2-7 gives the whole variable domain GAGVSQSPRYKVTKRGQDVALRCDPISGHVSLYWYRQALGQGPEFLTYFNYEAQQDKSGLPNDRFSAERPEGSISTLTIQRTEQRDSAMYRCASSFRSGRDRPYEQYFGPGTRLTVT.

This rearrangement joins TRBV12-3 or TRBV12-4 to TRBJ2-1, with a weak D call TRBD1 (5 bases). This CDR3 comprises 15 residues. V was trimmed by 8 bases and J by 0 bases, leaving 14 bases between them. The chain's CDR3 is CASGAPGSSYNEQFF. CDR3 nucleotide sequence: TGTGCCAGCGGGGCGCCAGGGTCCTCCTACAATGAGCAGTTCTTC.

The chain has TRBV3-1 and TRBJ2-3; D unresolved. This CDR3 has 15 amino acids. V was pared by 6 bases and J by 0 bases, with 13 bases between. Looked up from germline, CDR1 is LGHDT and CDR2 is YNNKEL (reference sequence). CDR3 nucleotides: TGTGCCAGCAGTCCGGACCCCACTAGCACAGATACGCAGTATTTT. As protein: CASSPDPTSTDTQYF.

In regard to this clonotype: It may be a read error: a sequence one base away is much more abundant. This sequence joins TRBV20-1 and TRBJ1-5; the D is unclear. CDR3 length: 14 residues. CDR1 is DFQATT, CDR2 SNEGSKA, per germline (reference sequence). CDR3 sequence reads: CRANPGHPNQPQHF. For the CDR3, the DNA is TGCCGTGCTAACCCGGGCCACCCAAATCAGCCCCAGCATTTT.

This clonotype was detected a few times. The genes are TRBV20-1 and TRBJ2-7; D gene ambiguous. The ends were cut back, 6 bases at V and 3 bases at J, with 15 bases in the middle. The germline V gene has CDR1 DFQATT and CDR2 SNEGSKA (reference sequence). The CDR3 spans 13 residues. The CDR3 sequence is CSAESATGYEQYF. The CDR3 nucleotides are TGCAGTGCGGAATCAGCAACGGGCTACGAGCAGTACTTC.

This clonotype has a handful of counts. The chain recombines TRBV2 with TRBJ1-4; D ambiguous. CDR1 and CDR2 (germline): SNHLY, FYNNEI. This CDR3 spans 13 amino acids. V dropped 11 bases and J dropped 6 bases, with 16 bases sitting between them. For the CDR3, the DNA is TGTGCCTCTCTGTCCGTATTGGATGAAAAACTGTTTTTT. Translating gives CASLSVLDEKLFF.

The chain carries TRBV6-2 or TRBV6-3 and TRBJ2-3, with 9 bases lining up with TRBD2. Germline trimming cut 7 bases from V and 5 bases from J; bases unmatched to any gene: 13. The CDR3 sequence is 16 residues long. Germline CDR1 reads MNHEY; CDR2 reads SVGEGT. The DNA of the CDR3 is TGTGCCAGCACCCCTCATGCGGGGGGGCTACGAGATACGCAGTATTTT. Protein sequence: CASTPHAGGLRDTQYF.

V and J are TRBV28 and TRBJ1-6; no clear D. Per the germline V gene, CDR1 is MDHEN and CDR2 is SYDVKM. The CDR3 spans 13 residues. V gave up 11 bases and J gave up 11 bases, with 19 bases separating them. The CDR3 nucleotides are TGTGCCTCAGTCACCCTTAACGGGGCACCCCTCCACTTT. Its protein is CASVTLNGAPLHF. The variable domain in full, with the rest retrieved from reference TRBV28 and TRBJ1-6, is DVKVTQSSRYLVKRTGEKVFLECVQDMDHENMFWYRQDPGLGLRLIYFSYDVKMKEKGDIPEGYSVSREKKERFSLILESASTNQTSMYLCASVTLNGAPLHFGNGTRLTVT.

This clonotype has a handful of counts. The gene calls are TRBV7-2 and TRBJ1-6; D unresolved. The germline V gene has CDR1 SGHTA and CDR2 FQGNSA. This CDR3 region has 13 residues. Trimming cost V 5 bases and J 6 bases, with 8 bases left between them. The CDR3 spells CASSTHSNSPLHF. CDR3 nucleotides: TGTGCCAGCAGCACCCATTCTAATTCACCCCTCCACTTT.

This clonotype appeared many times. This chain links TRBV3-1 with TRBJ1-3; a possible D gene is TRBD1 (5 bases). Trimming cost V 4 bases and J 0 bases, with 7 bases left between them. Germline CDR1 is LGHDT and CDR2 is YNNKEL (reference sequence). The CDR3 loop spans 14 amino acids. CDR3 nucleotide sequence: TGTGCCAGCAGCCCGGGGGGCTCTGGAAACACCATATATTTT. Encoded protein: CASSPGGSGNTIYF.